The next 28 T cell receptor beta chains were all read from a single sample in a study of CXCR3-negative and CXCR3-positive naive CD8 T cells. Overall study findings and caveats: CXCR3-positive naive cells carried more hydrophobic TRB CDR3s than CXCR3-negative ones.

No antigen has been identified for these receptors. TRB cDNA libraries were made by UMI-labeled 5' RACE. TCRdb reprocessed the 5' RACE reads; each CDR3 protein has one entry and no DNA is given. The data show about 85,000 distinct CDR3 sequences, and the top ten clones hold roughly 0.89%. The specimen sequenced was naive CXCR3+ CD8+ T cells from blood. Documented subset: CD45RO-CCR7+CD27+CD95- naive CD8+ T cells expressing CXCR3 (TNR3+). These TCRs come from a human donor in good health. Some clones in this sample may be carry-over from other donors' samples.

The J gene is TRBJ2-7, the V gene TRBV7-9; TCRdb's D call of TRBD2 is untestable without DNA. The CDR3 has 11 residues. CDR1 SEHNR and CDR2 FQNEAQ come from the germline V gene (reference sequence). The CDR3 reads CASSSPHEQYF.

The rearrangement uses TRBV7-6 and TRBJ2-7. Germline V gene data show CDR1 as SGHVS and CDR2 as FNYEAQ. CDR3 length equals 15 residues. The CDR3 reads CASSLEWGFSYEQYF. Filled out from reference TRBV7-6 and TRBJ2-7, the complete variable domain reads GAGVSQSPRYKVTKRGQDVALRCDPISGHVSLYWYRQALGQGPEFLTYFNYEAQQDKSGLPNDRFSAERPEGSISTLTIQRTEQRDSAMYRCASSLEWGFSYEQYFGPGTRLTVT.

The J gene is TRBJ2-3, the V gene TRBV2; TCRdb's D call of TRBD2 is untestable without DNA. CDR1 is SNHLY and CDR2 is FYNNEI in the germline V gene. The CDR3 has 16 amino acids. Here the CDR3 reads CASTPAGGPYTDTQYF.

This chain connects TRBV21-1 to TRBJ2-1; the TCRdb D gene call, TRBD1, has no DNA to confirm it. TRBV21-1 is annotated as a pseudogene. This CDR3 has 18 residues. The CDR3 protein is CASSKADDRIPTYNEQFF.

The chain carries TRBV25-1 and TRBJ2-7. This CDR3 contains 12 residues. Germline values: CDR1 MGHDK, CDR2 SYGVNS. The CDR3 sequence: CATMRGSYEQYF.

The V gene is TRBV12-3 or TRBV12-4, the J gene TRBJ2-7; TCRdb picks TRBD1, but there is no DNA to check that call. The CDR3 has 17 residues. The CDR3 spells CASSPRTISPDSYEQYF.

The chain has TRBV12-3 or TRBV12-4 and TRBJ2-7. The CDR3 has 12 amino acids. The CDR3 here is CASSLRPYEQYF.

The chain recombines TRBV23-1 with TRBJ2-7; there is no DNA to check the TCRdb D call of TRBD1. TRBV23-1 is reported as an ORF; its role is uncertain. This CDR3 has 20 residues. This chain's CDR3 is CASSQETGTGATIGTYEQYF.

The V call is TRBV30, the J call TRBJ2-2; TCRdb indicates TRBD2, and absent DNA this call remains unverified. Germline CDR1 GTSNPN, CDR2 SVGIG (reference sequence). The CDR3 extends over 15 amino acids. The CDR3 sequence: CAWSVSTLPTGELFF.

The V and J genes are TRBV7-9 and TRBJ2-4; TCRdb selects TRBD1, and the lack of DNA leaves this call unchecked. This CDR3 has 17 residues. Germline V gives CDR1 SEHNR, CDR2 FQNEAQ (reference sequence). CDR3 protein: CASSPPKGTGTGDIQYF.

This sequence joins TRBV6-5 and TRBJ2-3; there is no DNA to check the TCRdb D call of TRBD2. The CDR3 has 17 amino acids. Germline-derived CDR1 and CDR2 are MNHEY and SVGAGI. The chain's CDR3 is CASSYSPLAGEIDTQYF.

The chain carries TRBV7-9 and TRBJ1-2. The V gene's germline CDR1 is SEHNR and CDR2 FQNEAQ (reference sequence). The CDR3 covers 15 residues. CDR3 sequence: CASSLVQILNYGYTF.

This rearrangement joins TRBV7-2 to TRBJ1-5. This CDR3 is built from 16 residues. Per germline, CDR1 SGHTA and CDR2 FQGNSA. CDR3 in amino acids: CASSLGATGSNQPQHF.

The chain joins TRBV7-8 to TRBJ2-7; TCRdb calls TRBD2, which cannot be checked without DNA. Germline V gene sequence: CDR1 SGHVS, CDR2 FQNEAQ. The CDR3 totals 15 residues. The CDR3 is CASSLTNFGTREQYF.

This chain links TRBV6-5 with TRBJ2-6. The CDR3 length is 14 residues. CDR1 and CDR2 from the germline V gene are MNHEY and SVGAGI. The CDR3: CASTDASGANVLTF.

The chain is built from TRBV27 and TRBJ1-1; TCRdb calls TRBD1, which cannot be checked without DNA. In germline, CDR1 is MNHEY, CDR2 SMNVEV (reference sequence). This CDR3 has 14 residues. CDR3 sequence reads: CASNKIDSPTEAFF.

The V and J genes are TRBV5-1 and TRBJ2-5. This CDR3 region has 13 residues. CDR1 is SGHRS and CDR2 is YFSETQ in the germline V gene. The CDR3 loop reads CASSFESSETQYF.

The CDR3 is CASSLGRMIETQYF. V is TRBV7-9 and J is TRBJ2-5. Germline V gives CDR1 SEHNR, CDR2 FQNEAQ (reference sequence). This CDR3 is built from 14 residues.

The rearrangement joins TRBV29-1 to TRBJ2-5; TCRdb lists TRBD2, though no DNA is available to test this call. CDR3 size: 15 residues. Germline CDR1 and CDR2: SQVTM and ANQGSEA. The CDR3 spells CSVEGGGLVGETQYF. The variable domain in full, completed from reference TRBV29-1 and TRBJ2-5, reads SAVISQKPSRDICQRGTSLTIQCQVDSQVTMMFWYRQQPGQSLTLIATANQGSEATYESGFVIDKFPISRPNLTFSTLTVSNMSPEDSSIYLCSVEGGGLVGETQYFGPGTRLLVL.

The CDR3 region is CASSLTNYGYTF. The gene calls are TRBV12-3 or TRBV12-4 and TRBJ1-2. This CDR3 has 12 amino acids.

This chain joins TRBV5-5 and TRBJ2-2. This CDR3 has 16 amino acids. Per the germline V gene, CDR1 is SGHKS and CDR2 is YYEKEE (reference sequence). The CDR3 sequence is CASSLWVAANTGELFF.

This chain connects TRBV20-1 to TRBJ2-7; TCRdb lists TRBD2, though no DNA is available to test this call. CDR1 is DFQATT, CDR2 SNEGSKA, per germline (reference sequence). CDR3 size: 15 residues. The CDR3 protein is CNASQQGGRDYEQYF.

V gene TRBV2 combines with J gene TRBJ2-1; TCRdb outputs TRBD1, but without DNA this stays unchecked. Per germline, CDR1 SNHLY and CDR2 FYNNEI. The CDR3 spans 15 residues. The CDR3 region is CASSEELGTYNEQFF.

The chain links TRBV5-6 to TRBJ2-1; checking the TCRdb D call of TRBD1 is not possible without DNA. Germline CDR1 and CDR2: SGHDT and YYEEEE. The CDR3 sequence is 14 residues long. CDR3 residues: CASSLGDRGDEQFF.

The J gene is TRBJ2-5, the V gene TRBV9. The CDR3 is 13 amino acids. Looked up from germline, CDR1 is SGDLS and CDR2 is YYNGEE. The CDR3 protein is CASSLELGETQYF.

The J gene is TRBJ1-1, the V gene TRBV6-1. CDR1 MNHNS and CDR2 SASEGT come from the germline V gene. This CDR3 is built from 11 residues. This chain's CDR3 is CASSGSLEAFF.

The rearrangement joins TRBV28 to TRBJ1-5; absent DNA, TCRdb's TRBD1 call cannot be checked. Germline CDR1 reads MDHEN; CDR2 reads SYDVKM. This CDR3 has 14 residues. This CDR3 is CASNQVRGWQPQHF.

The chain employs TRBV5-6 and TRBJ2-5; TCRdb returns TRBD2, unconfirmable since there is no DNA. Germline V gene lookup returns CDR1 SGHDT and CDR2 YYEEEE. This CDR3 region has 18 residues. Here the CDR3 reads CASSLAHSGGRGIETQYF.